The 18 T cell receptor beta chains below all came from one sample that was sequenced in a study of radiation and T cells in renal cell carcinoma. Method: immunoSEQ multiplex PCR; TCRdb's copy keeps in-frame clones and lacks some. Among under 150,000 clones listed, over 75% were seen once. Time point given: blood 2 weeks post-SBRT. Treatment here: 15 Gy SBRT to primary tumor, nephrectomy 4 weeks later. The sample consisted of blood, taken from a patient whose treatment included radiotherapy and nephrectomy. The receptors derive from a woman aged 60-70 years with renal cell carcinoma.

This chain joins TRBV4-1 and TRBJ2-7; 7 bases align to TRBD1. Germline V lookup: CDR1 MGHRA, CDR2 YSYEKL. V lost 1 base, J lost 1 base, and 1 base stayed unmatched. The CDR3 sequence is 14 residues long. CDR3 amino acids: CASSQGQGSYEQYF. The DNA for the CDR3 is TGCGCCAGCAGCCAAGGACAGGGTTCCTACGAGCAGTACTTC.

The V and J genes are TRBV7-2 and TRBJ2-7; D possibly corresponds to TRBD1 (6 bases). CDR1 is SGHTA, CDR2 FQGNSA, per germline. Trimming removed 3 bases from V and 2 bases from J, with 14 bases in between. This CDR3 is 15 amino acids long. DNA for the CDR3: TGTGCCAGCAGCTTCACCGGGACACCACCCTACGAGCAGTACTTC. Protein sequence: CASSFTGTPPYEQYF. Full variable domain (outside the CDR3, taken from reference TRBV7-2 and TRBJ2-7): GAGVSQSPSNKVTEKGKDVELRCDPISGHTALYWYRQSLGQGLEFLIYFQGNSAPDKSGLPSDRFSAERTGGSVSTLTIQRTQQEDSAVYLCASSFTGTPPYEQYFGPGTRLTVT.

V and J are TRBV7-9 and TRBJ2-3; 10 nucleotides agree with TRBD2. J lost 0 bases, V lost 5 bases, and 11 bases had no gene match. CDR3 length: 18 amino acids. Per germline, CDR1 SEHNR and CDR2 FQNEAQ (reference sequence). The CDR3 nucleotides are TGTGCCAGCAGCCATCCGGGACTAGCGCTCGTTAGCACAGATACGCAGTATTTT. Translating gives CASSHPGLALVSTDTQYF.

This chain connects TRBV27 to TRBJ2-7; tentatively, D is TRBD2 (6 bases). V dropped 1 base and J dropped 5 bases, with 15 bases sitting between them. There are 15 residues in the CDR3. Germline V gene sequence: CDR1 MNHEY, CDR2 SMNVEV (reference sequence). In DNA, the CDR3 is TGTGCCAGCAGTTTATTAGGCGGGGAACAGGACGAGCAGTACTTC. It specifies CASSLLGGEQDEQYF.

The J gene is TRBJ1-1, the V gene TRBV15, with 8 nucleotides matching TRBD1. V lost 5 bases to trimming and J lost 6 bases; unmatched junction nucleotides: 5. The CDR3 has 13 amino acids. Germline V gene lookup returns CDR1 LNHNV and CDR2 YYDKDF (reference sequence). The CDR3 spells CATSVRGPAEAFF. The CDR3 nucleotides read TGTGCCACCAGCGTCAGGGGGCCCGCTGAAGCTTTCTTT.

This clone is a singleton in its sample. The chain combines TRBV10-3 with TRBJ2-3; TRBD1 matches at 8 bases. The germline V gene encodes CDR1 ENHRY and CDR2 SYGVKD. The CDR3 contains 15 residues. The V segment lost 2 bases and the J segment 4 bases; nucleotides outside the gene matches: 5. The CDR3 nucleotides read TGTGCCATCAGTGAGGGGCAGGGGGCCGCAGATACGCAGTATTTT. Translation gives CAISEGQGAADTQYF.

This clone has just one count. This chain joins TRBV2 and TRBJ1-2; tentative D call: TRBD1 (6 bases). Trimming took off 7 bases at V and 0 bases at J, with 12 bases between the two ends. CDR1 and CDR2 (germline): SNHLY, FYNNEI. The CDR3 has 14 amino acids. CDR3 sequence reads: CASTPGTSNYGYTF. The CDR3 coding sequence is TGTGCCAGCACCCCAGGGACATCTAACTATGGCTACACCTTC.

CDR3 DNA: TGTGCCAGTAGTATAGCCCGGAGGCACTATGGCTACACCTTC. Its translation is CASSIARRHYGYTF. The chain joins TRBV19 to TRBJ1-2; D unclear. Trimming stripped 1 base from V and 3 bases from J, with 9 bases between. The CDR3 has 14 amino acids. Germline V CDR1 and CDR2: LNHDA, SQIVND (reference sequence).

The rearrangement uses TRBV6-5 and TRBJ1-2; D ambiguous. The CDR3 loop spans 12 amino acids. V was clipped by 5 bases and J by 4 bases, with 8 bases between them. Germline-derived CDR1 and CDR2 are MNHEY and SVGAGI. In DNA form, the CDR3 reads TGTGCCAGCAGTGGTTCACTCTATGGCTACACCTTC. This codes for CASSGSLYGYTF.

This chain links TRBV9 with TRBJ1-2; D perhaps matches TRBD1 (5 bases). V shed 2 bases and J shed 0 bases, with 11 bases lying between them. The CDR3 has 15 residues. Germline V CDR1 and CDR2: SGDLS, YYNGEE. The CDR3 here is CASSVGTHPNYGYTF. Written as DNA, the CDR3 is TGTGCCAGCAGCGTCGGGACCCATCCTAACTATGGCTACACCTTC.

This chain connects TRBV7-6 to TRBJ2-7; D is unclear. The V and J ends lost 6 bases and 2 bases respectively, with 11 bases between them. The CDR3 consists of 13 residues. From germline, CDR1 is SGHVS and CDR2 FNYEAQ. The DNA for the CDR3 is TGTGCCAGCAGTTCCGGGCCACCCTACGAGCAGTACTTC. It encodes CASSSGPPYEQYF.

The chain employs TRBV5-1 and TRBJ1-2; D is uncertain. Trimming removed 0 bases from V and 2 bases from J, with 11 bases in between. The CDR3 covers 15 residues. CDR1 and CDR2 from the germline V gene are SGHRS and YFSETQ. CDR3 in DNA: TGCGCCAGCAGCTTGGCCGGAGTAGAAAACTATGGCTACACCTTC. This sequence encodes CASSLAGVENYGYTF.

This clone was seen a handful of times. The CDR3 DNA reads TGTGCCAGCAGCCCCGGCAGGGGGTCGACAGAGACCCAGTACTTC. Translation gives CASSPGRGSTETQYF. The chain carries TRBV6-1 and TRBJ2-5; 7 bases are shared with TRBD1. Germline V lookup: CDR1 MNHNS, CDR2 SASEGT. V lost 6 bases to trimming and J lost 4 bases; unmatched junction nucleotides: 11. The CDR3 sequence is 15 residues long.

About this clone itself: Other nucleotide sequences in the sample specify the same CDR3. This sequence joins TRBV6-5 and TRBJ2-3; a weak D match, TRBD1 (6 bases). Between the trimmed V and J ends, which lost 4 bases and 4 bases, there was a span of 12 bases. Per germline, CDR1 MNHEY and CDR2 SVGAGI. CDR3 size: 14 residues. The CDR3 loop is CASSSPGESDTQYF. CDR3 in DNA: TGTGCCAGCAGTTCACCAGGGGAGTCAGATACGCAGTATTTT.

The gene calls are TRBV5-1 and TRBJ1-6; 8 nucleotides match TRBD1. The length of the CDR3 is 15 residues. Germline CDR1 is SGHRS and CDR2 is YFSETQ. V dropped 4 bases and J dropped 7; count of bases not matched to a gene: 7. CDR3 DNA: TGCGCCAGCAGCCCCGACAGGGGAGGGAATTCACCCCTCCACTTT. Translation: CASSPDRGGNSPLHF. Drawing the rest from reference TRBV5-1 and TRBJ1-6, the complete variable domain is KAGVTQTPRYLIKTRGQQVTLSCSPISGHRSVSWYQQTPGQGLQFLFEYFSETQRNKGNFPGRFSGRQFSNSRSEMNVSTLELGDSALYLCASSPDRGGNSPLHFGNGTRLTVT.

CDR3 coding DNA: TGTGCCAGCAGTCCAAGGACAGGTTTCTACGAGCAGTACTTC. Encoded protein: CASSPRTGFYEQYF. J is TRBJ2-7 and V is TRBV27; 7 positions agree with TRBD1. Trimming removed 5 bases from V and 3 bases from J; junction bases left unmatched: 7. CDR3 length: 14 amino acids. Germline V gives CDR1 MNHEY, CDR2 SMNVEV (reference sequence).

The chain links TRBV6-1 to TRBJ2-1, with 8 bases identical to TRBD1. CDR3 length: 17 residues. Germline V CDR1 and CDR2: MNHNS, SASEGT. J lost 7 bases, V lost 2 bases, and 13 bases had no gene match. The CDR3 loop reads CASSEISSGGQRNEQFF. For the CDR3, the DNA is TGTGCCAGCAGTGAAATAAGTTCAGGGGGCCAGAGAAATGAGCAGTTCTTC.

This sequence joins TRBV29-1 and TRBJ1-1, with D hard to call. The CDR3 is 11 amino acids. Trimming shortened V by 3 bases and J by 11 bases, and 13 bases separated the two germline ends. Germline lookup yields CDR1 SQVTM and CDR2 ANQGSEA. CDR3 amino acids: CSVDESRMAFF. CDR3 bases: TGCAGCGTTGATGAATCTAGGATGGCTTTCTTT. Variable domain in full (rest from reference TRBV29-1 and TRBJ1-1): SAVISQKPSRDICQRGTSLTIQCQVDSQVTMMFWYRQQPGQSLTLIATANQGSEATYESGFVIDKFPISRPNLTFSTLTVSNMSPEDSSIYLCSVDESRMAFFGQGTRLTVV.